This T cell receptor beta chain was recorded in a study of cytomegalovirus exposure and HLA in healthy donors. Losses at the gene ends were 5 bases for V and 0 bases for J; bases not matched to a gene: 8. The germline gives CDR1 SNHLY, CDR2 FYNNEI. The length of the CDR3 is 16 residues. Using immunoSEQ multiplex PCR, the repertoire was profiled, and TCRdb retains in-frame clones only, with some absent. The sample consists of 140,000 to 150,000 clones, approximately 89% of them appearing once. The receptor was isolated from a man younger than 35 in good health and CMV-seronegative. The chain couples TRBV2 to TRBJ2-7, with 9 positions matching TRBD1. The source material was PBMCs. The CDR3 loop is CASSLGPGQGSYEQYF. CDR3 DNA sequence: TGTGCCAGCAGTTTAGGACCGGGACAGGGCTCCTACGAGCAGTACTTC.